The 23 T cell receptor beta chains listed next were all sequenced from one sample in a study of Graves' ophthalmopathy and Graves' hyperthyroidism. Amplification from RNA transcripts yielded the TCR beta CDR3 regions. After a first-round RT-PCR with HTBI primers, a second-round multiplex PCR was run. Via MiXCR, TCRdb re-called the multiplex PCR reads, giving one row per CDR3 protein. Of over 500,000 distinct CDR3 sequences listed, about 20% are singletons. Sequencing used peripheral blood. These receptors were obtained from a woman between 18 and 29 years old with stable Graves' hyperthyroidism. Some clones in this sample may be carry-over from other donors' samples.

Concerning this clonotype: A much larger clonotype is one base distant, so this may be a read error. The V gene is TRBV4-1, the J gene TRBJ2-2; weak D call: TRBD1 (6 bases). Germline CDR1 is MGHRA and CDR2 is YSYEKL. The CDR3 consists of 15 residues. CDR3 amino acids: CASSPLTGNTGELLF. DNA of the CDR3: TGCGCCAGCAGCCCCCTGACAGGCAACACCGGGGAGCTGTTGTTT.

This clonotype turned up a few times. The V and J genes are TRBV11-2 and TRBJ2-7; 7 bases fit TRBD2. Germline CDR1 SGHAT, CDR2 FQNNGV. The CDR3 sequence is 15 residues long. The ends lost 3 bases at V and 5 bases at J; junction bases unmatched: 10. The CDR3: CASSFLWGGPHEQYF. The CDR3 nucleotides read TGTGCCAGCAGCTTCCTATGGGGAGGGCCTCACGAGCAGTACTTC.

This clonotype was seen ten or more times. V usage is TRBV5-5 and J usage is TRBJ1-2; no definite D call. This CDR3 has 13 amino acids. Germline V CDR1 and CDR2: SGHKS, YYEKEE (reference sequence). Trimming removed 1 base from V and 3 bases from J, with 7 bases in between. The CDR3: CASSLWGDYGYTF. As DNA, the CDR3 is TGTGCCAGCAGCTTGTGGGGTGACTATGGCTACACCTTC.

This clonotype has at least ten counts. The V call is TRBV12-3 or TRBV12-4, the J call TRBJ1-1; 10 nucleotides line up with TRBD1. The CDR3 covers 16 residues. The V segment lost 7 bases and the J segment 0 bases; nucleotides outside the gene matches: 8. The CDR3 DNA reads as TGTGCCAGCAACGCAGACAGGGGGCCTATGAACACTGAAGCTTTCTTT. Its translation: CASNADRGPMNTEAFF.

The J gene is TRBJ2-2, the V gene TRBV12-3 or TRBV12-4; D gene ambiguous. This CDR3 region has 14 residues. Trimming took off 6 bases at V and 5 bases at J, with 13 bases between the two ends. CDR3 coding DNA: TGTGCCAGCAGCAATAGACGGGCGACCGGGGAGCTGTTTTTT. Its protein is CASSNRRATGELFF.

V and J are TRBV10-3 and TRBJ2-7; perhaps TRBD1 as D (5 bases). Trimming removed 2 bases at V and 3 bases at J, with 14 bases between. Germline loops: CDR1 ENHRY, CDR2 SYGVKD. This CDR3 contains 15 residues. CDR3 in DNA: TGTGCCATCAGTGAGAGCAAGGGGCATGTCTACGAGCAGTACTTC. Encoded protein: CAISESKGHVYEQYF.

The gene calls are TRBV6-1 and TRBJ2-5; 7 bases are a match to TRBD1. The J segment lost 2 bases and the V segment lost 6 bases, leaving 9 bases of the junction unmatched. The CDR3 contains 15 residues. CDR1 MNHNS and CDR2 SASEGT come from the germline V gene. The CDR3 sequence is CASSSDRFQQETQYF. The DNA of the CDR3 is TGTGCCAGCAGCTCGGACAGGTTCCAACAAGAGACCCAGTACTTC.

The CDR3 region is CASSPHGQNTGELFF. The DNA of the CDR3 is TGTGCCAGCAGCCCCCACGGCCAGAACACCGGGGAGCTGTTTTTT. The chain uses TRBV7-3 and TRBJ2-2; unclear D gene. Trimming took off 5 bases at V and 1 base at J, with 11 bases between the two ends. Per germline, CDR1 SGHTA and CDR2 FQGTGA. The CDR3 length is 15 residues.

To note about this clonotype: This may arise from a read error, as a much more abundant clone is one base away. CDR3 nucleotides: TGCAGTGCTAGAGGAACCTGGGGGACAAACACTGAAGCTTGCTTT. Translated, it gives CSARGTWGTNTEACF. V usage is TRBV20-1 and J usage is TRBJ1-1; D is perhaps TRBD1 (6 bases). The germline V gene encodes CDR1 DFQATT and CDR2 SNEGSKA (reference sequence). There are 15 residues in the CDR3.

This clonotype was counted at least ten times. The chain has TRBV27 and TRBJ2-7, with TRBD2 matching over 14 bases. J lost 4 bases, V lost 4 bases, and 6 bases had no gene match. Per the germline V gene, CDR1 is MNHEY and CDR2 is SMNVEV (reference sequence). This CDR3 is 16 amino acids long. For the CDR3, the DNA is TGTGCCAGCAGTTCAGCGACTAGCGGGAGGGCTTACGAGCAGTACTTC. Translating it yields CASSSATSGRAYEQYF.

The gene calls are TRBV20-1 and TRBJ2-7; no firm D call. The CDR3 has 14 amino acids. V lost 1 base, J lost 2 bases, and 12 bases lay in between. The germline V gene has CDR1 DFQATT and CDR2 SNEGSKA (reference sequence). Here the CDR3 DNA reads TGCAGTGCTAGAGTCGGCGGAGCTACCTACGAGCAGTACTTC. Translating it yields CSARVGGATYEQYF.

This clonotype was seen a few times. The CDR3 nucleotides are TGCGCCAGCAGCCCGATGGGAGGACAGGGGCCCCCCTACGAGCAGTACTTC. It yields the protein CASSPMGGQGPPYEQYF. This sequence joins TRBV5-1 and TRBJ2-7; 9 bases match TRBD1. Trimming cost V 4 bases and J 2 bases; bases outside gene matches: 13. This CDR3 region has 17 residues. CDR1 and CDR2 from the germline V gene are SGHRS and YFSETQ.

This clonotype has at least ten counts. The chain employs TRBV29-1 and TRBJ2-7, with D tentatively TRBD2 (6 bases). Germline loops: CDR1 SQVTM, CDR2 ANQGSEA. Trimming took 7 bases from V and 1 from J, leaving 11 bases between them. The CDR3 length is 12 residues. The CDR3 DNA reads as TGCAGCGCCGCAAGCGGGTCCTACGAGCAGTACTTC. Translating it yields CSAASGSYEQYF.

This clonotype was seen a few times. CDR3 in DNA: TGCAGTGCGGGCTGGGGAGGGGGCACCGGGGAGCTGTTTTTT. Its protein is CSAGWGGGTGELFF. The V call is TRBV20-1, the J call TRBJ2-2, with D possibly matching TRBD2 (7 bases). Trimming removed 6 bases at V and 4 bases at J, with 15 bases between. Germline V CDR1 and CDR2: DFQATT, SNEGSKA (reference sequence). The CDR3 is made up of 14 amino acids.

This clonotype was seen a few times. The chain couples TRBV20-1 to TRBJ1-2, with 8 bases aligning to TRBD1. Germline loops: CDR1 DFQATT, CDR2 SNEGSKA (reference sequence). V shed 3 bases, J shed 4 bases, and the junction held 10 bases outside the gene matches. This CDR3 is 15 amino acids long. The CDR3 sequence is CSARSPGQALYGYTF. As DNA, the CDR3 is TGCAGTGCTAGGTCCCCGGGACAGGCCCTCTATGGCTACACCTTC.

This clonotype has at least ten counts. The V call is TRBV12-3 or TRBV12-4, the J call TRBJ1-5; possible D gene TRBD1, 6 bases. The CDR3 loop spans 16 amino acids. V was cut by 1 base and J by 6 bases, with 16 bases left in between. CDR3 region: CASSLGGGRFGQPQHF. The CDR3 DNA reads TGTGCCAGCAGTTTAGGAGGGGGGCGCTTCGGTCAGCCCCAGCATTTT.

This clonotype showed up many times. This CDR3 is CATSRAQRSGELFF. CDR3 coding DNA: TGTGCCACCAGCAGAGCACAAAGGTCCGGGGAGCTGTTTTTT. This sequence joins TRBV15 and TRBJ2-2; D is unclear. CDR1 is LNHNV, CDR2 YYDKDF, per germline (reference sequence). The CDR3 totals 14 residues. V lost 1 base and J lost 6, with 9 bases in between.

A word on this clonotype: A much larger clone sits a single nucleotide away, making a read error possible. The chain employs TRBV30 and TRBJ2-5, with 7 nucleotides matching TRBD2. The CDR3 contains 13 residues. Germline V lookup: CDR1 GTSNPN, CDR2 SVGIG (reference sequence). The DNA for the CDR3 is TGTGCCCTCCAATCGGGACTACAAGAGACCCAGGACTTC. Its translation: CALQSGLQETQDF.

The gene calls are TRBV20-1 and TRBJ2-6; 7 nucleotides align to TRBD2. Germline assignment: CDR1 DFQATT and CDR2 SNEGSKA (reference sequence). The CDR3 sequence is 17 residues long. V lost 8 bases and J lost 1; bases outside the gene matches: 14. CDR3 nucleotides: TGCAGTACCGGAACGGGCGGGAGCGAGTCTGGGGCCAACGTCCTGACTTTC. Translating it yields CSTGTGGSESGANVLTF.

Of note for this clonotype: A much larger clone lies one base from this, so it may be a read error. Written as DNA, the CDR3 is TGTGCCAGCAGTTTCAGTACAGGGGGCTGGAACACTGAAGCTTGCTTT. This translates into CASSFSTGGWNTEACF. The chain combines TRBV27 with TRBJ1-1, with 9 positions matching TRBD1. CDR1 is MNHEY, CDR2 SMNVEV, per germline (reference sequence). This CDR3 comprises 16 residues.

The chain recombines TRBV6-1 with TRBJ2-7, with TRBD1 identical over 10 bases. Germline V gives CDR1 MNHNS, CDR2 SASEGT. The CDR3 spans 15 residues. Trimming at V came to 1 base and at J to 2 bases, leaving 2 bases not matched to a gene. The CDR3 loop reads CASSEGQGATYEQYF. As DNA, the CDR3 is TGTGCCAGCAGTGAAGGACAGGGGGCTACCTACGAGCAGTACTTC.

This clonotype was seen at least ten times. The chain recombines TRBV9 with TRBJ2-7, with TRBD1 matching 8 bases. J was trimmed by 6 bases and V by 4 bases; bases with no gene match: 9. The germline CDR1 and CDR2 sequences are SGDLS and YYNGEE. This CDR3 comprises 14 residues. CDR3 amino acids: CASSPQGAGSEQYF. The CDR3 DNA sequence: TGTGCCAGCAGCCCTCAGGGGGCAGGGAGCGAGCAGTACTTC.

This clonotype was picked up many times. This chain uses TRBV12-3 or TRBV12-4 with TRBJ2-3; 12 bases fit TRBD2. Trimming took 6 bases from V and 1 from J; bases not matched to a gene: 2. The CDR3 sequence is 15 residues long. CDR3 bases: TGTGCCAGCAGCTGGACTAGCGGGGGCACAGATACGCAGTATTTT. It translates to CASSWTSGGTDTQYF.